This is a list of T cell receptor beta chains from one sample in a study of blood T cell repertoires in COVID-19. Assay used: immunoSEQ multiplex PCR; TCRdb lists only in-frame clones, some missing. In the table there are 75,000 to 95,000 clones, 90% of which are singletons. Material: peripheral blood. Every receptor here comes from a human donor in a cohort sampled during active COVID-19. CDR3s leave out the opening cysteine and the closing phenylalanine or tryptophan. Each record gives: CDR3 length, J gene, V gene, CDR3 protein.

>11|TRBJ2-1|TRBV5-1
ASSLTSGDLGF
>12|TRBJ1-2|TRBV5-8
ASSSVGVNYGYT
>11|TRBJ1-2|TRBV7-2
ASRFTGPYGYT
>15|TRBJ2-1|TRBV28
ASSLDARRSSYNEQF
>13|TRBJ2-1|TRBV5-1
ASSLAGGKGNEQF
>12|TRBJ1-1|TRBV5-4
ASTYATVNTEAF
>13|TRBJ1-1|TRBV7-6
ASSFAGGARTEAF
>13|TRBJ1-1|TRBV12-5
ASGLVSSAGAEAF
>14|TRBJ1-1|TRBV19
ASSTIRVQQNTEAF
>16|TRBJ2-3|TRBV5-1
ASSSGLAGADSTDTQY
>11|TRBJ2-3|TRBV12-3/TRBV12-4
ASSSGAEDTQY
>12|TRBJ2-1|TRBV4-1
ASSQEQVYNEQF
>15|TRBJ2-5|TRBV3-1/TRBV3-2
ASSTTGTGGPGETQY
>11|TRBJ2-1|TRBV29-1
SVGSSGGREQF
>11|TRBJ1-1|TRBV19
ASSPGTGYKAF
>11|TRBJ1-1|TRBV10-3
AMRTGEHTEAF
>13|TRBJ2-3|TRBV13
ASSSSSVGTDTQY
>11|TRBJ2-5|TRBV28
ASSFGGEETQY
>15|TRBJ2-5|TRBV2
ASSVPPGGPRKETQY
>16|TRBJ2-3|TRBV7-8
ASSLRGRGGRSTDTQY
>8|TRBJ2-1|TRBV29-1
REGAHVPF